The entry that follows covers one TCR beta chain sequence. The table came from immunoSEQ multiplex PCR; TCRdb's copy has only in-frame clones and leaves some out. This sample has 350,000 or so clones, with roughly 90% found just once. The data originate from a study of blood T cell repertoires in COVID-19. The study drew participants aged about 18 to 90 years from approximately 25 US areas. CDR1 is LNHNV, CDR2 YYDKDF, per germline (reference sequence). There are 15 residues in the CDR3. V dropped 3 bases and J dropped 1 base, with 12 bases sitting between them. Specimen: PBMCs or T cells enriched from blood (not recorded which). The origin of this receptor is a woman between 25 and 40 years old who had been exposed to COVID-19. V and J are TRBV15 and TRBJ2-5; maybe TRBD2 (6 bases). In DNA, the CDR3 is TGTGCCACCAGCAGGGCGGGGCTAGCCCAAGAGACCCAGTACTTC. This codes for CATSRAGLAQETQYF.